This T cell receptor beta chain is from a study of tumor-infiltrating lymphocytes in primary liver carcinoma. Starting from 500 ng of total RNA, TCR beta cDNA was produced with a primer in the constant region. Sequencing libraries for TCR beta derived from three nested multiplex PCR rounds that used slightly modified ARM-PCR. Use of TRBV1-TRBV30 forward primers with a C-beta reverse primer characterized the first two PCR rounds, which lasted around 10 cycles each. Via MiXCR, TCRdb re-called the multiplex PCR reads, giving one row per CDR3 protein. The sample includes around 120,000 distinct CDR3 sequences, 55% to 75% of them seen just once. Extraction of RNA together with DNA used roughly 20-33 mg of unsorted bulk tissue. The V gene lost 8 bases and the J gene lost 3 bases, with 17 bases spanning the gap. The CDR3 runs to 14 residues. Germline CDR1 is MDHEN and CDR2 is SYDVKM. On this clonotype: This may stem from a read error, because a much larger clone lies one nucleotide away.

The sequence derives from a woman in her fifties or sixties with primary liver carcinoma and hepatitis B virus infection. The chain recombines TRBV28 with TRBJ2-7, with a possible D match to TRBD2 (5 bases). The sequenced sample was liver tumor tissue from sampling region 1. The subset denotes: tumor region T1, superior pole. The CDR3, as DNA: TGTGCCAGCTGGAGTGCTGGCGGGCGCTACGAGCAGTACTTC. Translating gives CASWSAGGRYEQYF.